A selection of T cell receptor beta chains follows, all from one sample in a study of blood T cells in healthy people across ages. TCRdb processed the 5' RACE reads anew with MiXCR; each CDR3 protein has one entry. The sample contains approximately 800,000 distinct CDR3 sequences, roughly 26% of which appear only once. Another study also made use of these data, one on T cells of mothers and their children.

Sequencing was carried out using blood. These TCRs come from a boy aged 10-17 years in good health. The CDR3 runs from the conserved cysteine through the conserved F or W. The D gene is left open where the match is weak. A clone size is listed for some rows: how often the clone was seen (once, few, many), or a class if it is expanded.

clone_size,v_call,d_call,j_call,cdr3_aa,cdr3_nt
NA,TRBV6-2/TRBV6-3,NA,TRBJ2-2,CASSYRPGLTNTGELFF,TGTGCCAGCAGTTACCGTCCCGGACTAACGAACACCGGGGAGCTGTTTTTT
NA,TRBV29-1,NA,TRBJ2-5,CSVGLGRETQYF,TGCAGCGTTGGATTGGGGCGCGAGACCCAGTACTTC
many,TRBV7-3,NA,TRBJ1-2,CASSLGPSNYGYTF,TGTGCCAGCAGCTTAGGACCATCAAACTATGGCTACACCTTC
NA,TRBV28,NA,TRBJ2-1,CASSLRFGEQFF,TGTGCCAGCAGTTTACGTTTCGGTGAGCAGTTCTTC
NA,TRBV6-5,NA,TRBJ1-2,CASSYGLGGNNYGYTF,TGTGCCAGCAGTTACGGACTAGGAGGAAATAACTATGGCTACACCTTC
NA,TRBV6-5,NA,TRBJ2-5,CASSYSSAFAGTQYF,TGTGCCAGCAGTTACTCGTCGGCCTTCGCGGGGACCCAGTACTTC
few,TRBV5-1,TRBD2,TRBJ2-7,CASSPERSLAGYEQYF,TGCGCCAGCAGCCCCGAGAGGTCTCTAGCGGGCTACGAGCAGTACTTC
NA,TRBV30,TRBD1,TRBJ1-2,CAWSKGQGSYGYTF,TGTGCCTGGAGTAAAGGACAGGGGAGCTATGGCTACACCTTC
NA,TRBV6-2/TRBV6-3,TRBD1,TRBJ2-7,CASSRDSSVHEQYF,TGTGCCAGCAGCAGGGACAGTAGCGTCCACGAGCAGTACTTC
few,TRBV30,NA,TRBJ1-3,CAWSLNTIYF,TGTGCCTGGAGTTTAAACACCATATATTTT
few,TRBV10-3,NA,TRBJ1-5,CAISEEGRGRRPQHF,TGTGCCATCAGCGAGGAGGGCCGTGGAAGAAGGCCCCAGCATTTT
NA,TRBV20-1,NA,TRBJ1-6,CSARDGSYNSPLHF,TGCAGTGCTAGAGATGGATCCTATAATTCACCCCTCCACTTT
few,TRBV4-2,TRBD2,TRBJ2-3,CASSPTLAGGLDTQYF,TGTGCCAGCAGCCCTACACTAGCGGGGGGATTGGATACGCAGTATTTT
NA,TRBV20-1,NA,TRBJ2-5,CSAREGGPRGTQYF,TGCAGTGCTAGAGAGGGGGGCCCCCGTGGGACCCAGTACTTC
few,TRBV27,TRBD2,TRBJ2-1,CASSFGERGVLRGNEQFF,TGTGCCAGCAGTTTTGGCGAGCGGGGGGTTTTACGGGGTAATGAGCAGTTCTTC
few,TRBV20-1,NA,TRBJ1-2,CSARLHRTGNFYGYTF,TGCAGTGCTAGACTTCATCGGACTGGGAACTTCTATGGCTACACCTTC
few,TRBV6-1,NA,TRBJ2-7,CASMWRTNYEQYF,TGTGCCAGCATGTGGAGGACAAACTACGAGCAGTACTTC
NA,TRBV7-2,TRBD1,TRBJ1-3,CASSTGQAGNTIYF,TGTGCCAGCAGCACGGGACAGGCTGGAAACACCATATATTTT
NA,TRBV15,NA,TRBJ1-1,CATSREKQTNTEAFF,TGTGCCACCAGCAGAGAGAAGCAAACTAACACTGAAGCTTTCTTT
NA,TRBV7-2,TRBD1,TRBJ2-7,CASSFGANRGSPCEQYF,TGTGCCAGCAGCTTTGGGGCCAACAGGGGAAGCCCCTGCGAGCAGTACTTC
NA,TRBV20-1,TRBD1,TRBJ2-7,CSARTGWAYEQYF,TGCAGTGCGCGGACAGGGTGGGCCTACGAGCAGTACTTC
NA,TRBV15,NA,TRBJ2-7,CATSRSWEDSGSYEQYF,TGTGCCACCAGCAGATCGTGGGAGGACTCGGGCTCCTACGAGCAGTACTTC
few,TRBV9,TRBD2,TRBJ2-1,CASSVWGGDYNEQFF,TGTGCCAGCAGCGTATGGGGGGGAGACTACAATGAGCAGTTCTTC
few,TRBV6-1,NA,TRBJ2-7,CASRARPREQYF,TGTGCCAGCAGAGCCAGGCCTAGAGAGCAGTACTTC
few,TRBV7-7,NA,TRBJ2-5,CASSFGDQKGETQYF,TGTGCCAGCAGCTTCGGGGACCAAAAGGGAGAGACCCAGTACTTC
few,TRBV2,TRBD2,TRBJ2-1,CARGLGGGADNEQFF,TGTGCCCGCGGATTAGGCGGGGGGGCGGATAATGAGCAGTTCTTC
few,TRBV12-5,NA,TRBJ1-5,CASGSLGQPQHF,TGTGCTAGTGGTTCCCTCGGTCAGCCCCAGCATTTT
NA,TRBV7-9,NA,TRBJ1-1,CASRRQSLNTEAFF,TGTGCCAGCAGACGACAGTCTCTGAACACTGAAGCTTTCTTT
NA,TRBV6-6,TRBD1,TRBJ2-5,CASSYEQGTRETQYF,TGTGCCAGCAGTTACGAACAGGGGACGAGGGAGACCCAGTACTTC
few,TRBV5-5,NA,TRBJ1-2,CASSPLGVGQNYGYTF,TGTGCCAGCAGCCCGTTAGGAGTGGGTCAAAACTATGGCTACACCTTC
many,TRBV11-2,NA,TRBJ2-3,CASSSRAITDTQYF,TGTGCCAGCAGCTCCCGGGCCATTACAGATACGCAGTATTTT
NA,TRBV5-5,TRBD1,TRBJ2-7,CASSRRDSYPYEQYF,TGTGCCAGCAGCCGCCGGGACAGCTACCCCTACGAGCAGTACTTC
NA,TRBV12-5,NA,TRBJ1-1,CASGGGVAFF,TGTGCTAGTGGGGGGGGTGTCGCTTTCTTT
few,TRBV7-9,NA,TRBJ1-2,CASSLDRALYGYTF,TGTGCCAGCAGCTTGGACCGGGCACTCTATGGCTACACCTTC
few,TRBV3-1,TRBD2,TRBJ2-7,CASSWGLAGNEQYF,TGTGCCAGCAGCTGGGGACTAGCGGGGAACGAGCAGTACTTC
few,TRBV7-3,NA,TRBJ1-5,CASSLTGHSNQPQHF,TGTGCCAGCAGCTTAACAGGGCATAGCAATCAGCCCCAGCATTTT
NA,TRBV30,TRBD2,TRBJ2-7,CAWSVGRVWYF,TGTGCCTGGAGTGTGGGGAGGGTTTGGTACTTC
NA,TRBV12-3/TRBV12-4,NA,TRBJ2-3,CASTRDRMSADTQYF,TGTGCCAGCACCCGAGACAGAATGAGCGCAGATACGCAGTATTTT
many,TRBV6-1,NA,TRBJ2-5,CASRRQGRETQYF,TGTGCCAGCAGGCGTCAGGGGAGAGAGACCCAGTACTTC
NA,TRBV6-5,NA,TRBJ2-7,CASSTWDGSYEQYF,TGTGCCAGCAGTACCTGGGACGGCTCCTACGAGCAGTACTTC
NA,TRBV6-6,NA,TRBJ1-2,CASKVGGIYGYTF,TGTGCCAGCAAGGTCGGTGGGATCTATGGCTACACCTTC
NA,TRBV11-2,TRBD2,TRBJ2-5,CASSLRFSLAVGKETQYF,TGTGCCAGCAGCTTACGGTTTTCGCTAGCGGTGGGGAAAGAGACCCAGTACTTC
NA,TRBV5-6,NA,TRBJ2-1,CASSLDGLTYNEQFF,TGTGCCAGCAGCTTGGACGGGCTCACCTACAATGAGCAGTTCTTC
few,TRBV21-1,NA,TRBJ2-5,CASKRLAGPSGVTQYF,TGTGCCAGCAAACGACTAGCGGGGCCCTCCGGGGTGACCCAGTACTTC
few,TRBV2,TRBD1,TRBJ2-7,CASSDSPGQGAYEQYF,TGTGCCAGCAGTGATTCGCCGGGACAGGGGGCCTACGAGCAGTACTTC
NA,TRBV20-1,NA,TRBJ2-5,CSARRASQETQYF,TGCAGTGCTAGGAGGGCTAGTCAAGAGACCCAGTACTTC
NA,TRBV7-2,TRBD1,TRBJ1-2,CASSLGTGTLTF,TGTGCCAGCAGCCTCGGGACAGGGACCCTCACCTTC
NA,TRBV5-1,NA,TRBJ1-6,CASKGTSYNSPLHF,TGCGCCAGCAAGGGGACCTCCTATAATTCACCCCTCCACTTT
once,TRBV7-9,TRBD1,TRBJ2-1,CASSSPGTGGEVSYNEQFF,TGTGCCAGCAGCTCACCCGGGACAGGGGGCGAGGTATCCTACAATGAGCAGTTCTTC
few,TRBV11-2,NA,TRBJ2-2,CASSLGPSDTGELFF,TGTGCCAGCAGCTTAGGACCCTCTGACACCGGGGAGCTGTTTTTT
NA,TRBV4-1,NA,TRBJ2-5,CASSPDPGREGSWFF,TGCGCCAGCAGCCCGGATCCCGGGAGAGAGGGGTCATGGTTCTTC
NA,TRBV4-2,TRBD2,TRBJ2-3,CASSQEYLAGTFTDTQYF,TGTGCCAGCAGCCAAGAATACCTAGCGGGGACCTTCACAGATACGCAGTATTTT
NA,TRBV11-2,NA,TRBJ2-7,CASSLGGRARDEQYF,TGTGCCAGCAGCTTAGGGGGCAGGGCAAGGGACGAGCAGTACTTC
NA,TRBV21-1,NA,TRBJ2-4,CASSKDATAYKNIQYF,TGTGCCAGCAGCAAAGACGCGACAGCTTACAAAAACATTCAGTACTTC
many,TRBV21-1,NA,TRBJ2-5,CASSPPGHQKETQYF,TGTGCCAGCAGCCCCCCGGGACACCAGAAAGAGACCCAGTACTTC
few,TRBV4-1,TRBD1,TRBJ1-1,CASQGVNTEAFF,TGCGCCAGCCAGGGGGTAAACACTGAAGCTTTCTTT
NA,TRBV12-3/TRBV12-4,NA,TRBJ2-7,CASSLTGFPPSSYEQYF,TGTGCCAGCAGTTTAACAGGTTTCCCTCCAAGCTCCTACGAGCAGTACTTC